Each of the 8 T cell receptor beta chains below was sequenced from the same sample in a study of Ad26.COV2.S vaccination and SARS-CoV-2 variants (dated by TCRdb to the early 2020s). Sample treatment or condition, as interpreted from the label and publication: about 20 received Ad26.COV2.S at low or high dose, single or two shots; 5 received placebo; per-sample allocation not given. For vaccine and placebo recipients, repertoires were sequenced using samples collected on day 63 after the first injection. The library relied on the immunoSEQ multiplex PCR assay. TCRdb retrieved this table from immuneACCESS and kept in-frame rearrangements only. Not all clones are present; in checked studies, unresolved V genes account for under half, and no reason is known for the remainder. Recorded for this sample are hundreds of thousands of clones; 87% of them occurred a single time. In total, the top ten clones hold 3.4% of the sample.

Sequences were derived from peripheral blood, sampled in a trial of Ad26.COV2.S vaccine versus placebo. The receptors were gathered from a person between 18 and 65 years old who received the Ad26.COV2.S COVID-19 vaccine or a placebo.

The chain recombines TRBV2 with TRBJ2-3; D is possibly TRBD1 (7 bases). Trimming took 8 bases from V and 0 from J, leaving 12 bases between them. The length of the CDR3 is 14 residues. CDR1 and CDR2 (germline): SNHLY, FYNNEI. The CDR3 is CASQTGTSTDTQYF. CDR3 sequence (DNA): TGTGCCAGCCAGACAGGGACTAGCACAGATACGCAGTATTTT.

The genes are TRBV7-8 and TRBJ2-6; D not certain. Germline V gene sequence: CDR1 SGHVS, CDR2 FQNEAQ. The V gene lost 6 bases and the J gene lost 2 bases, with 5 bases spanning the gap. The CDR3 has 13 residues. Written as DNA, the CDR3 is TGTGCCAGCAGGACCACTGGGGCCAACGTCCTGACTTTC. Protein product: CASRTTGANVLTF.

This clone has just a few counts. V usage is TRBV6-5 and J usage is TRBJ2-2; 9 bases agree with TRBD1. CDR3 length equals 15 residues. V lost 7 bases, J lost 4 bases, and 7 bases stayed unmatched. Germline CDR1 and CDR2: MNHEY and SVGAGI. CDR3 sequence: CASTLLQGATGELFF. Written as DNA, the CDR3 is TGTGCCAGCACCCTCTTACAGGGGGCCACCGGGGAGCTGTTTTTT.

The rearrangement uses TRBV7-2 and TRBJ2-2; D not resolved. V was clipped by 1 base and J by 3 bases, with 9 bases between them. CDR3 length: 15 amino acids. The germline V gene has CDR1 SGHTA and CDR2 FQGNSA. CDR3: CASSLGAVDTGELFF. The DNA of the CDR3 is TGTGCCAGCAGCTTAGGTGCAGTCGACACCGGGGAGCTGTTTTTT.

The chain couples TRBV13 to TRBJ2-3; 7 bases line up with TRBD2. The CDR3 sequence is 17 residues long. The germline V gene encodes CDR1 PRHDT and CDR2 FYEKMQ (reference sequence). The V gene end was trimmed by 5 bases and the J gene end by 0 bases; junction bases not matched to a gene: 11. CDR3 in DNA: TGTGCCAGCAGCACTGGGGGGGTGCGCGGTAGCACAGATACGCAGTATTTT. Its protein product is CASSTGGVRGSTDTQYF.

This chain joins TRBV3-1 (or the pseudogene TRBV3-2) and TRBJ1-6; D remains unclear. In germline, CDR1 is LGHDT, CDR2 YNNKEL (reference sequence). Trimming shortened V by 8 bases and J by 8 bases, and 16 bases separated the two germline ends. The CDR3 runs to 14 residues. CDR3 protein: CASGYSRGDSPLHF. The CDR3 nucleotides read TGTGCCAGCGGATACAGCCGGGGTGATTCACCCCTCCACTTT.

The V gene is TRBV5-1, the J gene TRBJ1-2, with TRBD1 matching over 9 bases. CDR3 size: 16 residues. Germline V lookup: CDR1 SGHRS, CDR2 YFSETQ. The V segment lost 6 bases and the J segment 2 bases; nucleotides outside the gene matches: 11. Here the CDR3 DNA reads TGCGCCAGCACCCCCCTCCCCGGGACAGGGAACTATGGCTACACCTTC. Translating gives CASTPLPGTGNYGYTF.

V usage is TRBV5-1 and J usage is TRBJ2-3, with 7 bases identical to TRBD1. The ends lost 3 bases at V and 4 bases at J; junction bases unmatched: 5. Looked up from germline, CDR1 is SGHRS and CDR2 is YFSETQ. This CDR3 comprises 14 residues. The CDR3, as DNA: TGCGCCAGCAGCTCAGACAGGGCCGCAGATACGCAGTATTTT. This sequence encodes CASSSDRAADTQYF.